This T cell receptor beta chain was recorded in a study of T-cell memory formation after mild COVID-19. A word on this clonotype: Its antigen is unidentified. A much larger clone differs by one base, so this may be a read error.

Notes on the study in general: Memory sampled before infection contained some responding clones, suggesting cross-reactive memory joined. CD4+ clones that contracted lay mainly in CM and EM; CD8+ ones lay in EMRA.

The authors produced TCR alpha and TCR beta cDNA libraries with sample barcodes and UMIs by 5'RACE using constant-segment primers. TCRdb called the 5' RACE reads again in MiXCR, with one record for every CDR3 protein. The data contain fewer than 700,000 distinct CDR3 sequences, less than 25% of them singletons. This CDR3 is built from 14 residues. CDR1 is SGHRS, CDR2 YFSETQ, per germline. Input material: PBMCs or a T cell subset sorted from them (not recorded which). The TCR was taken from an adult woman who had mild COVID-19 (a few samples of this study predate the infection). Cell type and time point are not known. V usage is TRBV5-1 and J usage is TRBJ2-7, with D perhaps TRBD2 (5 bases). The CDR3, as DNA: TGCGCCAGCAGCTTGGACGGGGAACTCTACGAGAAGTACTTC. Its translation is CASSLDGELYEKYF.